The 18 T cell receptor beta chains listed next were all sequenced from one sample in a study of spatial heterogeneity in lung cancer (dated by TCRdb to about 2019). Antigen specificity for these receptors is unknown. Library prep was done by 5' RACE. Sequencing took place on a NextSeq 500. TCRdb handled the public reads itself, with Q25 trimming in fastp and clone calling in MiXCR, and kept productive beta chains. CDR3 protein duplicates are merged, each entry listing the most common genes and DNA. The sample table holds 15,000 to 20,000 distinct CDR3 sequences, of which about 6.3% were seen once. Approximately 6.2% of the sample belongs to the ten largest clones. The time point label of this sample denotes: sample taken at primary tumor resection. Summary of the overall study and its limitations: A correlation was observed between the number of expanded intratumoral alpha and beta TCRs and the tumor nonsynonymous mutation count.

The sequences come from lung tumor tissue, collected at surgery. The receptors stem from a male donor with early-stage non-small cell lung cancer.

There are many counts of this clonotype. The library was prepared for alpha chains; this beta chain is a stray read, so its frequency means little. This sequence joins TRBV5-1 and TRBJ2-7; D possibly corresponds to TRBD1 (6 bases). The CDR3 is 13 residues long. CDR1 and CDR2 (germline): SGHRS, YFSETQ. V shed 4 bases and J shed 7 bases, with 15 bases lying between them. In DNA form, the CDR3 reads TGCGCCAGCAGCCCAGACAGGACGAGGGAGCAGTACTTC. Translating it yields CASSPDRTREQYF.

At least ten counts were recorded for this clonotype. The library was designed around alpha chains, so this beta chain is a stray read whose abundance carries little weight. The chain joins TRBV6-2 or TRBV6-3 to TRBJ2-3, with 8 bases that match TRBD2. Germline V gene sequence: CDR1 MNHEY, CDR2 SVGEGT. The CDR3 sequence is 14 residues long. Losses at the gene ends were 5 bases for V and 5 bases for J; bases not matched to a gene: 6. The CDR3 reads CASSQGTRGDTQYF. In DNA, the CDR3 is TGTGCCAGCAGTCAGGGGACTAGGGGAGATACGCAGTATTTT.

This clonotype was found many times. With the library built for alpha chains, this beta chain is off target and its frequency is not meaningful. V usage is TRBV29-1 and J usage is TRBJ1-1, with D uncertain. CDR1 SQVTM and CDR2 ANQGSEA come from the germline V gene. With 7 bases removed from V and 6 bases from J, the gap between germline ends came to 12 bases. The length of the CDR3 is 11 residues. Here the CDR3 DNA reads TGCAGCGCCAATGTGGTCCCTGAAGCTTTCTTT. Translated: CSANVVPEAFF.

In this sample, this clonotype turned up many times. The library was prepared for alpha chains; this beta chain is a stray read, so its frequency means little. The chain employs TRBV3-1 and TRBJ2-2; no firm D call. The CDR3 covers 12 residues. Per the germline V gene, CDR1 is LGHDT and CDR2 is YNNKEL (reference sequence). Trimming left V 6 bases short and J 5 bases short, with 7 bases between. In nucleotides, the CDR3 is TGTGCCAGCAGGTTGACAACCGGGGAGCTGTTTTTT. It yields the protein CASRLTTGELFF.

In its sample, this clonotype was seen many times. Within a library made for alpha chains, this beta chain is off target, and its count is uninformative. The CDR3 here is CASSQDGRSYTF. For the CDR3, the DNA is TGTGCCAGCAGCCAAGATGGAAGAAGCTACACCTTC. The genes are TRBV3-1 and TRBJ1-2, with no clear D. This CDR3 is 12 amino acids long. V gave up 0 bases and J gave up 9 bases, with 8 bases separating them. Per germline, CDR1 LGHDT and CDR2 YNNKEL (reference sequence).

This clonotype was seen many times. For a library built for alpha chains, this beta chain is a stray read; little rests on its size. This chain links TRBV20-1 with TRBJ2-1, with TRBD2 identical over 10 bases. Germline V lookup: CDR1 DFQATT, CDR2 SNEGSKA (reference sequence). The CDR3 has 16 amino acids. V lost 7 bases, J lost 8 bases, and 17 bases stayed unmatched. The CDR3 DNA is TGCAGTGTCCAAATAACCGAGGCTAGCGGGGGCGATGAGCAGTTCTTC. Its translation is CSVQITEASGGDEQFF.

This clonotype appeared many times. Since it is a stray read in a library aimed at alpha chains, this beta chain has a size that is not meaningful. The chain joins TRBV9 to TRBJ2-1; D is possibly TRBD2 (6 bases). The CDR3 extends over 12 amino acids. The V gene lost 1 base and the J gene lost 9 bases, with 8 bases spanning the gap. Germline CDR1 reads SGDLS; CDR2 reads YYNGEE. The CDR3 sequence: CASSVYGGEQFF. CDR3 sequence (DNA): TGTGCCAGCAGCGTATACGGGGGTGAGCAGTTCTTC.

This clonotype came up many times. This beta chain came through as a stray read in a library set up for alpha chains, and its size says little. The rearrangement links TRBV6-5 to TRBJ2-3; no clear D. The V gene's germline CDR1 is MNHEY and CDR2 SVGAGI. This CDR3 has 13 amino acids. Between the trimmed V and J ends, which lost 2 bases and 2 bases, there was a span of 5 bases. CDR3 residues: CASSYGDTDTQYF. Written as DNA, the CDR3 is TGTGCCAGCAGTTACGGGGACACAGATACGCAGTATTTT.

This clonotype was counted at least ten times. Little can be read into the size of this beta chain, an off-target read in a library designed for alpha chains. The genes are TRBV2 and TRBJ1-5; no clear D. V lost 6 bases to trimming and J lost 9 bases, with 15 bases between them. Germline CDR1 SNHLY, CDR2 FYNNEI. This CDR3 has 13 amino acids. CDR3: CASRSRSARPQHF. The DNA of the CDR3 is TGTGCCAGCAGGAGCAGGTCCGCACGGCCCCAGCATTTT.

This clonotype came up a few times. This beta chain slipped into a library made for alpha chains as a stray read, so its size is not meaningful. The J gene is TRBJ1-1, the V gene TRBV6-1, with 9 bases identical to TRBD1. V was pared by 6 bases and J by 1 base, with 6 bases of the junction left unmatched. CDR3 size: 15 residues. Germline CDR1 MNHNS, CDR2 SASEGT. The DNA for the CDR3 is TGTGCCAGCAGACCCCAGACAGGGGGGAACACTGAAGCTTTCTTT. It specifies CASRPQTGGNTEAFF.

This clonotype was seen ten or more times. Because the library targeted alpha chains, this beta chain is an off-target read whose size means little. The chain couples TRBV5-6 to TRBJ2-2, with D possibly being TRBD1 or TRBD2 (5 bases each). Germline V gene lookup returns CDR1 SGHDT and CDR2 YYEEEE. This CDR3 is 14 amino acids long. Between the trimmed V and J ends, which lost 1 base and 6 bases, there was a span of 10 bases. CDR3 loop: CASSLSGTPGELFF. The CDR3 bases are TGTGCCAGCAGCTTGTCAGGGACCCCCGGGGAGCTGTTTTTT.

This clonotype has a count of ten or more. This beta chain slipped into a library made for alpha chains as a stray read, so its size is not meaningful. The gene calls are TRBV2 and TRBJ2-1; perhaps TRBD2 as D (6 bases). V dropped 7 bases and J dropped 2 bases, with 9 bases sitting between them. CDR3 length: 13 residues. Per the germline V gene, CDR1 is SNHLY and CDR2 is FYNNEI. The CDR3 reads CASTGGPYNEQFF. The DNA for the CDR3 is TGTGCCAGCACCGGGGGTCCCTACAATGAGCAGTTCTTC.

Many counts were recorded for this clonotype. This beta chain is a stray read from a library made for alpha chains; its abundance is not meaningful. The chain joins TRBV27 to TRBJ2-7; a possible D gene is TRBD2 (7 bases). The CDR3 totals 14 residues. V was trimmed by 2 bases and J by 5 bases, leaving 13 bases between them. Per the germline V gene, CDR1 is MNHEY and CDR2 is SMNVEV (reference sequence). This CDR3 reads CASSLAAGADEQYF. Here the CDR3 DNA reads TGTGCCAGCAGTTTAGCGGCGGGGGCCGACGAGCAGTACTTC.

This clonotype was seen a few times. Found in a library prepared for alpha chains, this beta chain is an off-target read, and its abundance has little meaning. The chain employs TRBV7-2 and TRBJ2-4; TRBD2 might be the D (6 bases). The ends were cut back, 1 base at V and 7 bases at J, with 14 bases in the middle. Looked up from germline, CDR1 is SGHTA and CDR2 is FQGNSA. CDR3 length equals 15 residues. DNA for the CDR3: TGTGCCAGCAGCTTAGAGTTTCAGGGAGGCAACATTCAGTACTTC. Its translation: CASSLEFQGGNIQYF.

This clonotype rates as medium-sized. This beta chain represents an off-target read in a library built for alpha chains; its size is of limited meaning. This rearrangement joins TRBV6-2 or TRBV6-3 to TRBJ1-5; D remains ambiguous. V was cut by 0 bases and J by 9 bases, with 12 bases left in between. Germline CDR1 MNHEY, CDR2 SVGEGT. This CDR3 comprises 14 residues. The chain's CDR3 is CASSYSRGAGPQHF. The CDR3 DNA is TGTGCCAGCAGTTACTCTCGGGGAGCAGGGCCCCAGCATTTT.

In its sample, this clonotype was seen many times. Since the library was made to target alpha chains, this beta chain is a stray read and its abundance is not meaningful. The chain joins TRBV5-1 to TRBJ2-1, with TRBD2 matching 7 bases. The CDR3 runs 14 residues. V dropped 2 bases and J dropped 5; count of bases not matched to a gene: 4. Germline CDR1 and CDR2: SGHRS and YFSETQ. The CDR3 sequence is CASSLGGSHNEQFF. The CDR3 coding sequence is TGCGCCAGCAGCTTAGGCGGGAGCCACAATGAGCAGTTCTTC.

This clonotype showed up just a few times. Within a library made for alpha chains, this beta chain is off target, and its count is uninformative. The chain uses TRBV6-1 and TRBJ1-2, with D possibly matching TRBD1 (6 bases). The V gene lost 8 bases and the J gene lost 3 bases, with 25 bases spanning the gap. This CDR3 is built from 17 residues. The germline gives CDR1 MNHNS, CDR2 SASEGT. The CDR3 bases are TGTGCCAGCTCCCCTAGGGGCCGGGGGCCTAAAGACTATGGCTACACCTTC. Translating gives CASSPRGRGPKDYGYTF.

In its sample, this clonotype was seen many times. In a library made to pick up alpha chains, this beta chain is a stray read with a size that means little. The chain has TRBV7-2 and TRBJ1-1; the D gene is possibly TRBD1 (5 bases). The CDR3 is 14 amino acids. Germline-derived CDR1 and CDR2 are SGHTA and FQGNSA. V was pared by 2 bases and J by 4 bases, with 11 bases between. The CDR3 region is CASSLLGTGTEAFF. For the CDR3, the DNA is TGTGCCAGCAGCTTATTGGGGACGGGCACTGAAGCTTTCTTT.